This note documents a single TCR beta chain sequence. What it recognizes is unknown. The record originates from a study of identical twins. Broader study findings: A lower insertion count was a feature of abundant cord blood beta clonotypes, with no such feature in memory repertoires.

Germline V CDR1 and CDR2: MNHNS, SASEGT. The CDR3 contains 13 residues. Trimming stripped 5 bases from V and 6 bases from J, with 10 bases between. Each CDR3 protein is one row after TCRdb ran MiXCR on the 5' RACE reads. The sample comprises 600,000 to 850,000 distinct CDR3 sequences, about 20% of which are singletons, and around 14% rests with the top ten. These records were also assigned to another study, of T cells expressing NK-cell markers. From that study: Just one sequenced donor of eight was HCMV-seronegative, while seven were seropositive.

V usage is TRBV6-1 and J usage is TRBJ2-2; D gene ambiguous. Sequencing was performed on PBMCs. This TCR was recovered from a woman in her late teens or twenties in good health. The CDR3 nucleotides are TGTGCCAGCAGTCCTATTTCCTCCGGGGAGCTGTTTTTT. Its translation is CASSPISSGELFF.